This TCR beta chain was captured in a study of T cell responses to AZD1222 COVID-19 vaccine. Study-level points and caveats: There were mostly white British donors and more females than males, and clonal diversity was possibly underestimated. Nearly half of spike-specific TCRs reportedly go after variant regions that carry no mutations.

Remarks on this clone: Its antigen remains unknown.

Some clones are missing from TCRdb's copy, which holds only in-frame ones; the method was immunoSEQ multiplex PCR. The sample lists approximately 150,000 clones; around 90% were seen once. Germline loops: CDR1 MNHNY, CDR2 SVGAGI (reference sequence). V lost 2 bases to trimming and J lost 1 base; unmatched junction nucleotides: 3. This CDR3 is 15 amino acids long. This sequence originates from an adult who received the AZD1222 COVID-19 vaccine. This sample comprised peripheral blood, obtained 28 days after the second AZD1222 dose. The V gene is TRBV6-6, the J gene TRBJ2-3; 7 positions agree with TRBD2. As DNA, the CDR3 is TGTGCCAGCAGTTACGGGCTAGCGGGCACAGATACGCAGTATTTT. Translated: CASSYGLAGTDTQYF.